This T cell receptor beta chain comes out of a study of blood T cells in healthy people across ages. This clonotype was picked up many times. V was cut by 0 bases and J by 8 bases, with 11 bases left in between. The germline V gene has CDR1 SGHDN and CDR2 FVKESK. This CDR3 is 14 amino acids long. Then a second PCR, running roughly 7 to 11 cycles, was carried out with a sample-barcoded 5' primer and a J-beta primer mix. Each single sample gave us at least 2.5 million CDR3-containing paired-end reads. Each CDR3 protein gets one entry after TCRdb re-called the 5' RACE reads with MiXCR. The sample yields more than 1,000,000 distinct CDR3 sequences, approximately 26% seen once. These same data were also listed under a study on T cells of mothers and their children.

The sequencing sample was made of blood. The genes are TRBV14 and TRBJ2-1, with a possible D match to TRBD2 (6 bases). The origin of this receptor is a girl under 10 years old in good health. The CDR3 DNA reads as TGTGCCAGCAGCCAAGACAGCTCGGGGGATGAGCAGTTCTTC. It is translated as CASSQDSSGDEQFF.